This passage covers 12 T cell receptor beta chains from one sample sequenced in a study of technical replicates of blood from a handful of donors (dated by TCRdb to the late 2010s). Preparation of the library involved the immunoSEQ multiplex PCR assay. What TCRdb holds here is the immuneACCESS table cut down to in-frame rearrangements. Part of the clones is not present; checked against another copy, under half of the missing clones reflect an unresolved V gene, and the others are unexplained. Here the sample has approximately 100,000 clones; 95% to 96% occur a single time. 0.2% to 0.25% of the sample lies in the top ten. The sample consisted of T cells isolated from PBMCs. These receptors were collected from a human donor in good health.

The chain joins TRBV7-8 to TRBJ2-1, with TRBD1 matching over 7 bases. The CDR3 is 19 residues long. Trimming took 1 base from V and 0 from J; bases not matched to a gene: 12. Germline V gene data show CDR1 as SGHVS and CDR2 as FQNEAQ. The CDR3 region has the DNA TGTGCCAGCAGCTTAGGGACAGGAAGAGCGGAGAGCTCCTACAATGAGCAGTTCTTC. It codes for CASSLGTGRAESSYNEQFF.

This sequence joins TRBV27 and TRBJ1-1, with D unclear. Germline loops: CDR1 MNHEY, CDR2 SMNVEV (reference sequence). V lost 3 bases and J 1 base, leaving 3 bases between the germline ends. The CDR3 extends over 12 amino acids. The CDR3 coding sequence is TGTGCCAGCAGTTTCGGGAACACTGAAGCTTTCTTT. Its protein product is CASSFGNTEAFF.

The chain has TRBV5-6 and TRBJ2-5; 10 positions match TRBD2. The CDR3 contains 15 residues. The junction had 6 bases not matched to a gene; V was cut back by 6 bases and J by 1 base. Looked up from germline, CDR1 is SGHDT and CDR2 is YYEEEE. The CDR3 sequence: CASNRLAGPQETQYF. In DNA, the CDR3 is TGTGCCAGCAACAGACTAGCGGGCCCCCAAGAGACCCAGTACTTC.

The table lists this clone with a count of one. This rearrangement joins TRBV19 to TRBJ2-2, with 12 bases aligning to TRBD1. Per the germline V gene, CDR1 is LNHDA and CDR2 is SQIVND (reference sequence). CDR3 size: 17 residues. J gave up 3 bases and V 6 bases, and 8 bases lay outside the gene matches. CDR3 amino acids: CASSLRGQGADTGELFF. The CDR3 DNA reads as TGTGCCAGTAGCCTTCGGGGACAGGGGGCTGACACCGGGGAGCTGTTTTTT. The variable domain in full, with the rest retrieved from reference TRBV19 and TRBJ2-2, is DGGITQSPKYLFRKEGQNVTLSCEQNLNHDAMYWYRQDPGQGLRLIYYSQIVNDFQKGDIAEGYSVSREKKESFPLTVTSAQKNPTAFYLCASSLRGQGADTGELFFGEGSRLTVL.

In DNA, the CDR3 is TGTGCCAGCAGCCCCGGGACTCCCTATGGCTACACCTTC. It is translated as CASSPGTPYGYTF. The chain combines TRBV25-1 with TRBJ1-2; TRBD1 might be the D (5 bases). V lost 6 bases, J lost 4 bases, and 12 bases lay in between. From germline, CDR1 is MGHDK and CDR2 SYGVNS. CDR3 size: 13 residues.

The chain has TRBV28 and TRBJ1-3, with D possibly being TRBD1 (5 bases). The CDR3 spans 14 residues. The germline V and J ends were trimmed by 5 bases and 2 bases, with 10 bases remaining between them. In germline, CDR1 is MDHEN, CDR2 SYDVKM. The CDR3: CASSPGNTGNTIYF. In DNA form, the CDR3 reads TGTGCCAGCAGTCCAGGGAACACTGGAAACACCATATATTTT.

The chain has TRBV6-5 and TRBJ2-1; 14 nucleotides align to TRBD2. The CDR3 has 15 residues. Germline lookup yields CDR1 MNHEY and CDR2 SVGAGI. J gave up 7 bases and V 6 bases, and 5 bases lay outside the gene matches. The chain's CDR3 is CASSPGTSGRNEQFF. The CDR3 DNA reads as TGTGCCAGCAGCCCCGGGACTAGCGGGAGAAATGAGCAGTTCTTC.

The chain links TRBV7-9 to TRBJ2-3; D is possibly TRBD2 (7 bases). The CDR3 totals 16 residues. From germline, CDR1 is SEHNR and CDR2 FQNEAQ (reference sequence). The germline V and J ends were trimmed by 7 bases and 0 bases, with 17 bases remaining between them. The CDR3 bases are TGTGCCAGCACCCCGCCGGGGGGCCGTAGCACAGATACGCAGTATTTT. Its translation is CASTPPGGRSTDTQYF.

The V gene is TRBV28, the J gene TRBJ2-2; maybe TRBD2 (6 bases). Per the germline V gene, CDR1 is MDHEN and CDR2 is SYDVKM. The germline V and J ends were trimmed by 3 bases and 10 bases, with 18 bases remaining between them. This CDR3 is 15 amino acids long. CDR3 region: CASSFFPGSRVELFF. CDR3 coding DNA: TGTGCCAGCAGTTTTTTCCCCGGGAGTAGGGTGGAGCTGTTTTTT.

The CDR3 protein is CASSQAGVYSYGYTF. The CDR3 DNA sequence: TGTGCCAGCAGCCAAGCCGGGGTTTATAGCTATGGCTACACCTTC. V and J are TRBV14 and TRBJ1-2; D is undetermined. The CDR3 consists of 15 residues. Germline V gene sequence: CDR1 SGHDN, CDR2 FVKESK. Trimming shortened V by 1 base and J by 4 bases, and 13 bases separated the two germline ends.

The rearrangement uses TRBV4-2 and TRBJ2-3; 7 bases match TRBD2. This CDR3 contains 16 residues. Germline values: CDR1 LGHNA, CDR2 YNFKEQ. V lost 2 bases, J lost 0 bases, and 5 bases stayed unmatched. The CDR3 reads CASSQWGGGSTDTQYF. In DNA form, the CDR3 reads TGTGCCAGCAGCCAATGGGGCGGGGGTAGCACAGATACGCAGTATTTT.

This chain links TRBV13 with TRBJ2-1; TRBD2 matches at 7 bases. Germline CDR1 PRHDT, CDR2 FYEKMQ (reference sequence). V trimming: 4 bases; J trimming: 3 bases; junction bases outside the gene matches: 6. The CDR3 has 15 amino acids. The CDR3 DNA sequence: TGTGCCAGCAGCTCACCGGGAGGACTCTACAATGAGCAGTTCTTC. Its protein is CASSSPGGLYNEQFF. Full variable domain (outside the CDR3, taken from reference TRBV13 and TRBJ2-1): AAGVIQSPRHLIKEKRETATLKCYPIPRHDTVYWYQQGPGQDPQFLISFYEKMQSDKGSIPDRFSAQQFSDYHSELNMSSLELGDSALYFCASSSPGGLYNEQFFGPGTRLTVL.